These 4 T cell receptor beta chains were all obtained from the same sample, sequenced in a study of control samples from healthy donors and cancer patients. TCRdb keeps only in-frame clones here, not all; method: immunoSEQ multiplex PCR. In the table there are more than 95,000 clones, 90% to 95% of which are singletons. The sequenced sample consisted of blood. The receptor set was obtained from a man younger than 30 in good health.

V is TRBV7-9 and J is TRBJ1-1; D ambiguous. The ends were cut back, 5 bases at V and 2 bases at J, with 12 bases in the middle. Germline assignment: CDR1 SEHNR and CDR2 FQNEAQ (reference sequence). The length of the CDR3 is 14 residues. The CDR3 is CASSNQLLNTEAFF. As DNA, the CDR3 is TGTGCCAGCAGCAACCAACTATTAAACACTGAAGCTTTCTTT.

This rearrangement joins TRBV12-3 or TRBV12-4 to TRBJ1-4; D remains unclear. Trimming stripped 6 bases from V and 9 bases from J, with 14 bases between. CDR3 size: 13 residues. The CDR3 DNA follows: TGTGCCAGCAGAGTGCCCGGGCGGAAAAAACTGTTTTTT. Translation: CASRVPGRKKLFF.

V is TRBV7-9 and J is TRBJ1-4; unclear D gene. V shed 3 bases and J shed 8 bases, with 10 bases lying between them. CDR3 size: 13 residues. Germline CDR1 reads SEHNR; CDR2 reads FQNEAQ (reference sequence). CDR3 bases: TGTGCCAGCAGCTTTGAAGGGAGCGAAAAACTGTTTTTT. Amino acid sequence: CASSFEGSEKLFF.

The rearrangement links TRBV7-2 to TRBJ2-7, with D tentatively TRBD1 or TRBD2 (5 bases each). V was pared by 5 bases and J by 1 base, with 9 bases between. Germline CDR1 is SGHTA and CDR2 is FQGNSA. The CDR3 covers 13 residues. CDR3 sequence: CASSRDGSYEQYF. The CDR3 DNA reads TGTGCCAGCAGCCGGGACGGATCCTACGAGCAGTACTTC. Filled out from reference TRBV7-2 and TRBJ2-7, the complete variable domain reads GAGVSQSPSNKVTEKGKDVELRCDPISGHTALYWYRQSLGQGLEFLIYFQGNSAPDKSGLPSDRFSAERTGGSVSTLTIQRTQQEDSAVYLCASSRDGSYEQYFGPGTRLTVT.